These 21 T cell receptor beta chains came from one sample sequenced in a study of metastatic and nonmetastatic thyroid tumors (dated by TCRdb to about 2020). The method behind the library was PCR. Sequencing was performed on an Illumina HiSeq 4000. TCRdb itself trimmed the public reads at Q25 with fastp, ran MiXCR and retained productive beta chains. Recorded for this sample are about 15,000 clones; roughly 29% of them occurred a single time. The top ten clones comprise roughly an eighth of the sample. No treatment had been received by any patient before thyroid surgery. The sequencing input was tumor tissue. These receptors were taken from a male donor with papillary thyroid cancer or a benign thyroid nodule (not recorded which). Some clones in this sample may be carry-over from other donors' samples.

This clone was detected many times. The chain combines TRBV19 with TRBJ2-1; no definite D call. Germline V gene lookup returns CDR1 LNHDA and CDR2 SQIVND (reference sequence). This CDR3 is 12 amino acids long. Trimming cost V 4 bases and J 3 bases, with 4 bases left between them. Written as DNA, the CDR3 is TGTGCCAGTAGTAGGGGCTACAATGAGCAGTTCTTC. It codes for CASSRGYNEQFF.

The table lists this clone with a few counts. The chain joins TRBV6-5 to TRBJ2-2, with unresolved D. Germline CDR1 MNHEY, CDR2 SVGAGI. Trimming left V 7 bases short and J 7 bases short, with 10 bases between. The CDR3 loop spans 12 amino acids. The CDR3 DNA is TGTGCCAGCATTACCGCCCTCGGGGAGCTGTTTTTT. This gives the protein CASITALGELFF.

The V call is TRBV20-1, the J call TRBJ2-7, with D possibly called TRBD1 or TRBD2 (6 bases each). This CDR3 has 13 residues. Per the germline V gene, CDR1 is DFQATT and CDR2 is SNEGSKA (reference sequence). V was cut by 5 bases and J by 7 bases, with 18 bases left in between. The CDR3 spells CSALIFGGREQYF. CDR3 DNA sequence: TGCAGTGCTCTAATCTTTGGGGGGCGGGAGCAGTACTTC.

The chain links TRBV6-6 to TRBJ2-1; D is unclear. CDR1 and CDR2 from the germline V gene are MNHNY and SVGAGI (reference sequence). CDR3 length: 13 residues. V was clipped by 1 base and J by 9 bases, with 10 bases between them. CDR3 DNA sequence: TGTGCCAGCAGTTACTGGGTAGATACTGAGCAGTTCTTC. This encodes CASSYWVDTEQFF.

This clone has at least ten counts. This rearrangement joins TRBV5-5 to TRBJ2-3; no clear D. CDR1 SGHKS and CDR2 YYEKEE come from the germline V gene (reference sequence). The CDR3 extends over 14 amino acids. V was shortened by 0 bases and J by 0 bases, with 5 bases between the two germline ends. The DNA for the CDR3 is TGTGCCAGCAGCTTGGAGGTCAGCACAGATACGCAGTATTTT. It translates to CASSLEVSTDTQYF. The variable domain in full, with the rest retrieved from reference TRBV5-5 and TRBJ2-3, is DAGVTQSPTHLIKTRGQQVTLRCSPISGHKSVSWYQQVLGQGPQFIFQYYEKEERGRGNFPDRFSARQFPNYSSELNVNALLLGDSALYLCASSLEVSTDTQYFGPGTRLTVL.

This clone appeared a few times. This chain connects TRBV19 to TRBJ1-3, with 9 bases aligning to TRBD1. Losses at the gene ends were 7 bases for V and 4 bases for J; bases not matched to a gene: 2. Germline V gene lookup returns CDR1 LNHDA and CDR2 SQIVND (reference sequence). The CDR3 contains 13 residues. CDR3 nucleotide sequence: TGTGCCAGTATGGGGACAGGGGGAAACACCATATATTTT. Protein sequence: CASMGTGGNTIYF.

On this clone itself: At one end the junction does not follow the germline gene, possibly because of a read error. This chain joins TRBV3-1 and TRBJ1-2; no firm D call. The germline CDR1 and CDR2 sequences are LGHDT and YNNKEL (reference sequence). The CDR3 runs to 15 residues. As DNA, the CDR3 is TGTGCCAGCAGCCAAGGACCACAGAGAAAATATGACTACACCTTC. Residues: CASSQGPQRKYDYTF.

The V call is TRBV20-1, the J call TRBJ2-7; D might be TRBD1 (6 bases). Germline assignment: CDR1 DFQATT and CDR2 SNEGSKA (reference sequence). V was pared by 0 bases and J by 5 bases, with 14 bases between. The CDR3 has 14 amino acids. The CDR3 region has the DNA TGCAGTGCTAGAGACGCAGGGGTAAGAAACGAGCAGTACTTC. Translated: CSARDAGVRNEQYF.

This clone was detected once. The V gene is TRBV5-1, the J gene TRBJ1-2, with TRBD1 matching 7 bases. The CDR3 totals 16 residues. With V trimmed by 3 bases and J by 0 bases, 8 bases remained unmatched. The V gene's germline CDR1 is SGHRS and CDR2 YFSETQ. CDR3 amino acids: CASSWDGQVANYGYTF. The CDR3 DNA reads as TGCGCCAGCAGCTGGGACGGACAGGTAGCTAACTATGGCTACACCTTC.

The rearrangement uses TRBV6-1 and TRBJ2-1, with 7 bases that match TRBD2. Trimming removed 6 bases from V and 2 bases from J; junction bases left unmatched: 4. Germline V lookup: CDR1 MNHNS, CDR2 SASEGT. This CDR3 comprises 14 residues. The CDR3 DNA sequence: TGTGCCAGCAGGAGCGGGGTGACCTACAATGAGCAGTTCTTC. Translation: CASRSGVTYNEQFF.

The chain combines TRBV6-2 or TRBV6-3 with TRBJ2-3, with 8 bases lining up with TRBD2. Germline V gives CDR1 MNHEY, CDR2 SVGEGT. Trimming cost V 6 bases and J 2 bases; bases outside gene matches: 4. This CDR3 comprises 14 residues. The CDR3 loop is CASSLGLATDTQYF. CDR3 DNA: TGTGCCAGCAGCCTAGGACTAGCCACAGATACGCAGTATTTT.

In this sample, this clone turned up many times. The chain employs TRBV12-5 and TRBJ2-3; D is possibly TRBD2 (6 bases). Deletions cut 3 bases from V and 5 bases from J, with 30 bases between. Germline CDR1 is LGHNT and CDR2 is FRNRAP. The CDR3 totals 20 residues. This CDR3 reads CASGFLLRRGLTSMEDTQYF. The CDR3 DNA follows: TGTGCTAGTGGTTTCCTCCTAAGGAGGGGCCTTACATCAATGGAAGATACGCAGTATTTT.

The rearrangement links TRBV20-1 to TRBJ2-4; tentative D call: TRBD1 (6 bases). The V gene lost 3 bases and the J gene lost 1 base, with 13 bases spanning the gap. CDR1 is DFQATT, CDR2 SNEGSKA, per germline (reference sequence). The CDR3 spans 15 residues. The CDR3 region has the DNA TGCAGTGCTAGTTTAGACAGGCTCGCCAAAAACATTCAGTACTTC. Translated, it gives CSASLDRLAKNIQYF.

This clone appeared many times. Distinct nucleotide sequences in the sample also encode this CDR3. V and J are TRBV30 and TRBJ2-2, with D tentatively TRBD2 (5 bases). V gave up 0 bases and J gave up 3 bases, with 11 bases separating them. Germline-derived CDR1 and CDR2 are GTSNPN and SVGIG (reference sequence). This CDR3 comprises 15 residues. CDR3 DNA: TGTGCCTGGAGTGTAACCGGACTGTACACCGGGGAGCTGTTTTTT. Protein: CAWSVTGLYTGELFF.

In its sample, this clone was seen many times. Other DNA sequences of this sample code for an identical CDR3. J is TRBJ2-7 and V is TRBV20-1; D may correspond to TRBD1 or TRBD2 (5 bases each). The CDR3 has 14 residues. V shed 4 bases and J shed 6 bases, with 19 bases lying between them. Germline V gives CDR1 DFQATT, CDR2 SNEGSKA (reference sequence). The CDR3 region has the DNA TGCAGTGCTATGAGGGTCAGGGATGTTGGCGAGCAGTACTTC. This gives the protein CSAMRVRDVGEQYF.

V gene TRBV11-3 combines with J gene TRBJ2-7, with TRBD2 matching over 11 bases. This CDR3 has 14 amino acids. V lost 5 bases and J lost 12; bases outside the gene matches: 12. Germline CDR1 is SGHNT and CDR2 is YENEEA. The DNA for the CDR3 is TGTGCCAGCAGCGCTCCGGGACTAGCGGAGGACTTGTACTTC. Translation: CASSAPGLAEDLYF.

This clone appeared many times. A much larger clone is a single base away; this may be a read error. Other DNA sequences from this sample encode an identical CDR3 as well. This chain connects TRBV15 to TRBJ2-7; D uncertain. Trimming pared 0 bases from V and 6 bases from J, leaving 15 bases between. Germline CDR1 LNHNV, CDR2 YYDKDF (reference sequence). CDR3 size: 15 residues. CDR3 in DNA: TGTGCCACCAGCAGAGATCGAGACCCTCTGCTCGAGCAGTACTTC. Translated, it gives CATSRDRDPLLEQYF.

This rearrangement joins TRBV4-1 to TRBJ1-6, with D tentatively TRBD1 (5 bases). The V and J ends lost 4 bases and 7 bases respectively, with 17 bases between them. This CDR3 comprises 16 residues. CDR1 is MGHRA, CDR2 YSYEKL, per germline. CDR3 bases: TGCGCCAGCAGCCCGTTAGCGGGGCCGCCCAATTCACCCCTCCACTTT. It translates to CASSPLAGPPNSPLHF.

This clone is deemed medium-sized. The CDR3 region is CASSLVGGAVIYEQYF. The CDR3, as DNA: TGTGCCAGCAGCTTAGTAGGGGGGGCCGTGATCTACGAGCAGTACTTC. The V call is TRBV7-2, the J call TRBJ2-7; the D gene is possibly TRBD2 (7 bases). Trimming removed 1 base at V and 3 bases at J, with 16 bases between. The CDR3 runs 16 residues. Germline loops: CDR1 SGHTA, CDR2 FQGNSA.

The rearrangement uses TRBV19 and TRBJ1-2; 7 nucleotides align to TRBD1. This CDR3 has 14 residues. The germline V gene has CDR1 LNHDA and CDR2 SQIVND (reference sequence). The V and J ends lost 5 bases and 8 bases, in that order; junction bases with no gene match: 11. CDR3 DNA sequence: TGTGCCAGTAGTCCTTGGGACGGGACAGAAGGCTACACCTTC. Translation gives CASSPWDGTEGYTF.

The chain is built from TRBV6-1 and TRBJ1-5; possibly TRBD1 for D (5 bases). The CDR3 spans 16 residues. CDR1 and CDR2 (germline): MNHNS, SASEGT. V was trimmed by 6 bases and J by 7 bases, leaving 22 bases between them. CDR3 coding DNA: TGTGCCAGCAGCCAGAACCGGGACCGAGTCGCGCAGCCCCAGCATTTT. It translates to CASSQNRDRVAQPQHF.